The clone carrying this T cell receptor beta chain was counted ten times or more. What it binds is not known. The entry originates in a study of regulatory T cells in long-lasting Graves disease. Study-level information: The study counted Graves' disease as persistent given over 5 years of antithyroid drugs and positive TSH receptor antibodies. Whole-study findings and limits: Persistent patients shared thousands of public clonotypes among themselves. Newly diagnosed patients shared fewer, at around 970.

Arm-PCR of CDR3 regions and iRepertoire HTBI primers were used to build TCR beta libraries. Authors' methods: Identified segments across samples numbered about 64 TRBV and approximately 13 TRBJ. A single record per CDR3 protein comes from TCRdb applying MiXCR to the multiplex PCR reads. These V and J calls are TCRdb output, not the study's own analysis. The table shows 360,000 or so distinct CDR3 sequences, with roughly 24% occurring only once. The time point is: persistent/refractory GD, antithyroid drugs over 5 years with positive TRAb. Construction of the TCR library relied on RNA isolated from PBMCs. This receptor was obtained from a woman between 40 and 50 years old with Graves disease. Specimen: peripheral blood mononuclear cells (PBMCs), collected when the disease was refractory, from a patient treated with antithyroid drugs.

The CDR3 region is CASSFRDISQEGQPQHF. In DNA, the CDR3 is TGTGCCAGCAGTTTCCGGGACATTTCTCAGGAAGGTCAGCCCCAGCATTTT. V gene TRBV28 combines with J gene TRBJ1-5; tentatively, D is TRBD1 (6 bases). The CDR3 sequence is 17 residues long. CDR1 and CDR2 (germline): MDHEN, SYDVKM. Trimming shortened V by 3 bases and J by 6 bases, and 21 bases separated the two germline ends.